The clone carrying this T cell receptor (beta chain) was recorded a few times. What it binds is unknown. These data are taken from a study of Graves' ophthalmopathy and Graves' hyperthyroidism. Study as a whole: Sampling took place at initial diagnosis, with peripheral blood obtained before any treatment.

Where ophthalmopathy was absent within 18 months of follow-up, hyperthyroidism was stable. The starting material, approximately 9.7 ml of fresh peripheral blood, provided the PBMCs. Study-level points and caveats: For separating ophthalmopathy from stable hyperthyroidism, a 13-signature model gave 87.88% sensitivity and roughly 79% specificity.

The authors amplified TCR beta CDR3 regions from RNA transcripts. First-round RT-PCR with HTBI primers preceded a second-round multiplex PCR. MiXCR, applied by TCRdb to the multiplex PCR reads, yields one record per CDR3 protein. This sample has hundreds of thousands of distinct CDR3 sequences, with about a fifth found just once. The clonotype originates from a woman under 30 with stable Graves' hyperthyroidism. Some clones in this sample may be carry-over from other donors' samples. The sequencing input was peripheral blood.

The CDR3 protein is CASSVGGGGYEKLFF. The CDR3 DNA is TGTGCCAGCAGCGTAGGTGGAGGGGGATATGAAAAACTGTTTTTT. The chain links TRBV9 to TRBJ1-4, with a weak D call TRBD1 (6 bases). CDR3 length equals 15 residues. V lost 0 bases to trimming and J lost 6 bases, with 12 bases between them. Germline assignment: CDR1 SGDLS and CDR2 YYNGEE. The whole variable domain, remainder taken from reference TRBV9 and TRBJ1-4, is DSGVTQTPKHLITATGQRVTLRCSPRSGDLSVYWYQQSLDQGLQFLIQYYNGEERAKGNILERFSAQQFPDLHSELNLSSLELGDSALYFCASSVGGGGYEKLFFGSGTQLSVL.